The T cell receptor (beta chain) described here comes from a study of blood T cell repertoires in COVID-19. Background on the study: PBMCs, B-cell-depleted T cells, or T cells were the source of the cDNA or gDNA that made up the material.

Data came from immunoSEQ multiplex PCR; TCRdb stores just in-frame clones and leaves some out. Found here are about 74,000 clones, approximately 84% of them singletons; the top ten hold around 35%. This TCR derives from a man aged 65 to 85 with acute or convalescent COVID-19. Input material: peripheral blood.

The CDR3 loop reads CASSPLVNNEQFF. The CDR3 coding sequence is TGCGCCAGCAGCCCTCTAGTGAACAATGAGCAGTTCTTC. The rearrangement uses TRBV5-1 and TRBJ2-1; D ambiguous. The CDR3 extends over 13 amino acids. The V gene lost 4 bases and the J gene lost 5 bases, with 10 bases spanning the gap. Germline V gene data show CDR1 as SGHRS and CDR2 as YFSETQ.